These 23 T cell receptor beta chains came from one sample sequenced in a study of blood T cell repertoires in COVID-19. Sequenced by immunoSEQ multiplex PCR; TCRdb stores in-frame clones only, minus some. The data contain some 87,000 clones, over 70% of them singletons. The material sequenced was peripheral blood. Receptor source: a man aged 50-59 years who had recovered from COVID-19.

The chain joins TRBV10-2 to TRBJ2-2; D is uncertain. Germline V gene lookup returns CDR1 WSHSY and CDR2 SAAADI. The V end was cut by 7 bases, the J end by 7 bases, with 16 bases between. The CDR3 runs to 14 residues. CDR3 in amino acids: CASTLGPTSGELFF. DNA of the CDR3: TGCGCCAGCACCTTGGGCCCAACAAGCGGGGAGCTGTTTTTT.

The chain employs TRBV11-2 and TRBJ2-1, with 9 bases lining up with TRBD2. The CDR3 consists of 15 residues. The V gene end was trimmed by 5 bases and the J gene end by 5 bases; junction bases not matched to a gene: 7. CDR1 is SGHAT and CDR2 is FQNNGV in the germline V gene. The CDR3 reads CASSPSGGIHNEQFF. The CDR3 DNA sequence: TGTGCCAGCAGCCCAAGCGGGGGGATTCACAATGAGCAGTTCTTC.

This clone was observed a single time. The chain links TRBV11-2 to TRBJ1-6; D uncertain. Per the germline V gene, CDR1 is SGHAT and CDR2 is FQNNGV. Trimming took 0 bases from V and 10 from J, leaving 16 bases between them. The length of the CDR3 is 16 residues. The chain's CDR3 is CASSLEARVRRSPLHF. The CDR3 DNA is TGTGCCAGCAGCTTAGAGGCTAGGGTGCGGAGGTCACCCCTCCACTTT.

The CDR3 sequence: CASTLRGTAYEQYF. The CDR3 DNA reads as TGTGCCAGCACCCTACGCGGGACAGCCTACGAGCAGTACTTC. The rearrangement links TRBV6-6 to TRBJ2-7; D possibly corresponds to TRBD1 (7 bases). The CDR3 loop spans 14 amino acids. Germline V gives CDR1 MNHNY, CDR2 SVGAGI (reference sequence). V lost 7 bases and J lost 2, with 15 bases in between.

The V and J genes are TRBV7-3 and TRBJ2-2; D call uncertain. CDR1 is SGHTA, CDR2 FQGTGA, per germline. The length of the CDR3 is 15 residues. Trimming left V 5 bases short and J 1 base short, with 11 bases between. CDR3 in DNA: TGTGCCAGCAGCCCCGGTCCAGGGAACACCGGGGAGCTGTTTTTT. It encodes CASSPGPGNTGELFF.

The rearrangement uses TRBV20-1 and TRBJ1-1, with no clear D. This CDR3 has 11 amino acids. Germline V gives CDR1 DFQATT, CDR2 SNEGSKA (reference sequence). Trimming pared 6 bases from V and 1 base from J, leaving 6 bases between. CDR3 nucleotides: TGCAGTGCCCAATGGAACACTGAAGCTTTCTTT. This encodes CSAQWNTEAFF.

In its sample, this clone was seen many times. V gene TRBV7-8 combines with J gene TRBJ2-7; tentatively, D is TRBD1 (6 bases). Per germline, CDR1 SGHVS and CDR2 FQNEAQ. The V and J ends lost 9 bases and 3 bases respectively, with 15 bases between them. CDR3 length: 13 amino acids. The CDR3 DNA sequence: TGTGCCAGTACGAGGGACACTCTCTACGAGCAGTACTTC. This sequence encodes CASTRDTLYEQYF.

This clone showed up just once. The chain has TRBV4-2 and TRBJ2-2; 7 nucleotides line up with TRBD1. Trimming cost V 0 bases and J 6 bases; bases outside gene matches: 7. Per the germline V gene, CDR1 is LGHNA and CDR2 is YNFKEQ. The CDR3 has 16 residues. The CDR3 region is CASSQDPRQGAGELFF. The CDR3 DNA reads TGTGCCAGCAGCCAAGATCCTAGACAGGGCGCCGGGGAGCTGTTTTTT.

This rearrangement joins TRBV6-5 to TRBJ2-7, with a tentative D call TRBD1 (6 bases). Deletions cut 8 bases from V and 2 bases from J, with 16 bases between. Germline V gene lookup returns CDR1 MNHEY and CDR2 SVGAGI. The CDR3 runs 14 residues. CDR3 sequence reads: CASRRGKGAYEQYF. The CDR3 DNA is TGTGCCAGCCGTAGAGGAAAGGGGGCCTACGAGCAGTACTTC.

The chain has TRBV10-3 and TRBJ1-4; 9 bases agree with TRBD1. V lost 2 bases to trimming and J lost 8 bases; unmatched junction nucleotides: 6. Germline V gene data show CDR1 as ENHRY and CDR2 as SYGVKD. The CDR3 totals 15 residues. CDR3 sequence: CAISETGQGGEKLFF. The CDR3 DNA reads TGTGCCATCAGTGAGACGGGACAGGGAGGGGAAAAACTGTTTTTT.

This chain's CDR3 is CASSILGQGDTEAFF. DNA for the CDR3: TGTGCCAGTAGTATCCTGGGACAGGGGGACACTGAAGCTTTCTTT. V gene TRBV19 combines with J gene TRBJ1-1, with 11 bases that match TRBD1. This CDR3 region has 15 residues. V was clipped by 3 bases and J by 3 bases; unmatched bases: 3. Looked up from germline, CDR1 is LNHDA and CDR2 is SQIVND (reference sequence).

V usage is TRBV6-5 and J usage is TRBJ1-2; maybe TRBD1 (6 bases). CDR3 length: 13 residues. In germline, CDR1 is MNHEY, CDR2 SVGAGI. With 5 bases removed from V and 3 bases from J, the gap between germline ends came to 10 bases. The CDR3 loop is CASSLRTDYGYTF. CDR3 coding DNA: TGTGCCAGCAGTCTAAGGACAGACTATGGCTACACCTTC.

V and J are TRBV28 and TRBJ2-7, with D possibly matching TRBD1 (5 bases). Looked up from germline, CDR1 is MDHEN and CDR2 is SYDVKM. The germline V and J ends were trimmed by 3 bases and 2 bases, with 11 bases remaining between them. The CDR3 length is 14 residues. CDR3 nucleotides: TGTGCCAGCAGTTTGGGGCTGCCGCCCTACGAGCAGTACTTC. Translation: CASSLGLPPYEQYF.

V is TRBV6-6 and J is TRBJ1-2; D is ambiguous. The V gene's germline CDR1 is MNHNY and CDR2 SVGAGI (reference sequence). The germline V and J ends were trimmed by 7 bases and 3 bases, with 15 bases remaining between them. The CDR3 has 14 residues. The CDR3 DNA reads as TGTGCCAGCACAACCCAGGAAGGCCACTATGGCTACACCTTC. It specifies CASTTQEGHYGYTF.

This clone has only a few counts. The V call is TRBV10-1, the J call TRBJ1-1; D uncertain. V was clipped by 1 base and J by 0 bases, with 9 bases between them. CDR1 and CDR2 (germline): WNHNN, SYGVQD (reference sequence). The CDR3 sequence is 15 residues long. The CDR3 loop is CASSECRRVNTEAFF. CDR3 nucleotides: TGCGCCAGCAGTGAGTGTAGGCGGGTGAACACTGAAGCTTTCTTT.

The V gene is TRBV27, the J gene TRBJ1-5; tentatively, D is TRBD1 (6 bases). Germline CDR1 is MNHEY and CDR2 is SMNVEV (reference sequence). This CDR3 region has 13 residues. Trimming took 5 bases from V and 4 from J, leaving 9 bases between them. The CDR3 is CASSRQVNQPQHF. The CDR3 nucleotides are TGTGCCAGCAGTCGACAGGTAAATCAGCCCCAGCATTTT.

This rearrangement joins TRBV29-1 to TRBJ1-4; 7 bases agree with TRBD1. Losses at the gene ends were 7 bases for V and 7 bases for J; bases not matched to a gene: 9. Per the germline V gene, CDR1 is SQVTM and CDR2 is ANQGSEA. The CDR3 is 13 amino acids. This CDR3 reads CSARGQVSEKLFF. The CDR3 nucleotides are TGCAGCGCGAGGGGGCAAGTCAGTGAAAAACTGTTTTTT.

The chain links TRBV7-8 to TRBJ1-5; D possibly corresponds to TRBD1 (5 bases). This CDR3 is 15 amino acids long. Trimming took 1 base from V and 6 from J, leaving 13 bases between them. Germline CDR1 and CDR2: SGHVS and FQNEAQ. CDR3 loop: CASSLDGRGAQPQHF. The CDR3 DNA reads as TGTGCCAGCAGCTTAGACGGGAGAGGGGCTCAGCCCCAGCATTTT.

The chain has TRBV5-1 and TRBJ2-7, with D possibly TRBD1 on 5 matching bases. V was clipped by 1 base and J by 3 bases, with 8 bases between them. Germline-derived CDR1 and CDR2 are SGHRS and YFSETQ. CDR3 length: 13 residues. CDR3 coding DNA: TGCGCCAGCAGCTTGACAGGCCTCTACGAGCAGTACTTC. Amino acid sequence: CASSLTGLYEQYF.

V gene TRBV5-6 combines with J gene TRBJ2-7; 8 bases match TRBD1. The CDR3 is 14 amino acids. V was pared by 0 bases and J by 3 bases, with 2 bases of the junction left unmatched. Germline V gives CDR1 SGHDT, CDR2 YYEEEE. CDR3 sequence: CASSLGQGFYEQYF. The CDR3 DNA follows: TGTGCCAGCAGCTTGGGACAGGGGTTCTACGAGCAGTACTTC. Filled out from reference TRBV5-6 and TRBJ2-7, the complete variable domain reads DAGVTQSPTHLIKTRGQQVTLRCSPKSGHDTVSWYQQALGQGPQFIFQYYEEEERQRGNFPDRFSGHQFPNYSSELNVNALLLGDSALYLCASSLGQGFYEQYFGPGTRLTVT.

V gene TRBV27 combines with J gene TRBJ2-7, with 13 bases aligning to TRBD2. Trimming removed 5 bases from V and 3 bases from J; junction bases left unmatched: 1. This CDR3 region has 14 residues. Germline CDR1 MNHEY, CDR2 SMNVEV (reference sequence). The CDR3, as DNA: TGTGCCAGCAGTAGACTAGCGGGAGGCTACGAGCAGTACTTC. Translated, it gives CASSRLAGGYEQYF.

This sequence joins TRBV3-1 (or the pseudogene TRBV3-2) and TRBJ2-3, with 9 bases that match TRBD1. The CDR3 has 16 residues. Germline lookup yields CDR1 LGHDT and CDR2 YNNKEL (reference sequence). With V trimmed by 4 bases and J by 5 bases, 10 bases remained unmatched. This CDR3 reads CASSLTDRGGEDTQYF. The CDR3 nucleotides are TGTGCCAGCAGCCTTACAGACAGGGGGGGTGAAGATACGCAGTATTTT.

V usage is TRBV14 and J usage is TRBJ2-4; tentatively, D is TRBD1 (7 bases). V dropped 6 bases and J dropped 15 bases, with 18 bases sitting between them. Germline CDR1 is SGHDN and CDR2 is FVKESK. The CDR3 covers 12 residues. The CDR3 reads CASSSEGATLYF. The CDR3 nucleotides read TGTGCCAGCAGTTCGGAGGGGGCAACCCTGTACTTC.